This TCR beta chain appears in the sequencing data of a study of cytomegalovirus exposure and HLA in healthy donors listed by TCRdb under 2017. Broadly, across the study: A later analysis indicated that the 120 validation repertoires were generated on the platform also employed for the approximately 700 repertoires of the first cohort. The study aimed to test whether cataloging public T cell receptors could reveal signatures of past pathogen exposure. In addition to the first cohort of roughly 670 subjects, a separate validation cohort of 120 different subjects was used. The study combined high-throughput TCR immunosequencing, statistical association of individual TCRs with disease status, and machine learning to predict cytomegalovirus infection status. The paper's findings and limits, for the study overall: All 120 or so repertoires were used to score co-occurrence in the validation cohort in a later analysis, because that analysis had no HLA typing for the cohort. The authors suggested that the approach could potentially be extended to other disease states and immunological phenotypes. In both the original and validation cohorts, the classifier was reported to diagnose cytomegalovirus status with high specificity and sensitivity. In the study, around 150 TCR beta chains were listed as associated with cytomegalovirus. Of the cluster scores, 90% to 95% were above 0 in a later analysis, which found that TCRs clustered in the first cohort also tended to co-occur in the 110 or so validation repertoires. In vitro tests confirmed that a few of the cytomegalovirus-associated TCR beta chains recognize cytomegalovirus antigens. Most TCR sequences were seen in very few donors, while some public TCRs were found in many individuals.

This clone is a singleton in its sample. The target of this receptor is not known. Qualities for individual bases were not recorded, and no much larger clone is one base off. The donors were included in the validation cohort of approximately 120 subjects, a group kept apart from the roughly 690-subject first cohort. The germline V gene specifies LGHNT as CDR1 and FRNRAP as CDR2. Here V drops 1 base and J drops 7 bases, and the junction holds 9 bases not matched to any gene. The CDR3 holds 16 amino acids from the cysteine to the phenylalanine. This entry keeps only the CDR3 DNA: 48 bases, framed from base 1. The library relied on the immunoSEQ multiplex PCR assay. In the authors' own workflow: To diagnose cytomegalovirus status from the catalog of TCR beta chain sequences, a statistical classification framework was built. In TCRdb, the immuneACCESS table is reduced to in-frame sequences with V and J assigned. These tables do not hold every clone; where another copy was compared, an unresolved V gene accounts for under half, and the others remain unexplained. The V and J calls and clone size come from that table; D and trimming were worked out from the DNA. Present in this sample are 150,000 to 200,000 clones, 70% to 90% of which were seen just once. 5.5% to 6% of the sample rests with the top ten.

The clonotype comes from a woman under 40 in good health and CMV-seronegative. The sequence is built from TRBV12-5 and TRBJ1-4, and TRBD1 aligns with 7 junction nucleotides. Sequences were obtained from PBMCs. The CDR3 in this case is CASGLGMTGPVEKLFF. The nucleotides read TGTGCTAGTGGTTTGGGGATGACAGGGCCGGTTGAAAAACTGTTTTTT.